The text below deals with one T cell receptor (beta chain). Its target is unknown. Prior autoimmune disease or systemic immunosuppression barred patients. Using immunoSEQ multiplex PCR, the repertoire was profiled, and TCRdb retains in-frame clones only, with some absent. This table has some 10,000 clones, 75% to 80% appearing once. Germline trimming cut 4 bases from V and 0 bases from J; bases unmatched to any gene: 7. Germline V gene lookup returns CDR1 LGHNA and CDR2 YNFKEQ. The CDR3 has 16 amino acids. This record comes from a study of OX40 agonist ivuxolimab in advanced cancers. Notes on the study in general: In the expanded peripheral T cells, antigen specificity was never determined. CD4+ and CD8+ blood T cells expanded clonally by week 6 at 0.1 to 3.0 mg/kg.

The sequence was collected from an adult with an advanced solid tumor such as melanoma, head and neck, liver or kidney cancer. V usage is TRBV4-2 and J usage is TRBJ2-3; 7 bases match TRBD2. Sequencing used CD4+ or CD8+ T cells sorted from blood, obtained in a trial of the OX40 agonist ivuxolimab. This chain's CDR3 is CASSPWTSSSTDTQYF. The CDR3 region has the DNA TGTGCCAGCAGCCCTTGGACTAGTTCTAGCACAGATACGCAGTATTTT.